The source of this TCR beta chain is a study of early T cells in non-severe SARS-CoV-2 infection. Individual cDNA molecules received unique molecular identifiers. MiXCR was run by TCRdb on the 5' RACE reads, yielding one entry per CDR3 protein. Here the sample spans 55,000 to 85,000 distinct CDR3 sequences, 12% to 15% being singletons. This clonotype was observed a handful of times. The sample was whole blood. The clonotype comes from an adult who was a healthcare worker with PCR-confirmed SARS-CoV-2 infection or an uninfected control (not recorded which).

As DNA, the CDR3 is TGTGCCAGCAGCATACAGAACACCGGGGAGCTGTTTTTT. This sequence encodes CASSIQNTGELFF. This rearrangement joins TRBV7-2 to TRBJ2-2, with D hard to call. Germline V gene lookup returns CDR1 SGHTA and CDR2 FQGNSA. Trimming removed 5 bases from V and 1 base from J, with 5 bases in between. The CDR3 is 13 residues long. The whole variable domain, filled in from reference TRBV7-2 and TRBJ2-2, reads GAGVSQSPSNKVTEKGKDVELRCDPISGHTALYWYRQSLGQGLEFLIYFQGNSAPDKSGLPSDRFSAERTGGSVSTLTIQRTQQEDSAVYLCASSIQNTGELFFGEGSRLTVL.